In its sample, the clone carrying this T cell receptor (beta chain) was seen many times. What it binds is not known. This sample is part of a study of neurological immune-mediated disorders. Study-wide results and caveats: When the repertoires were grouped phylogenetically, those of 18 of the 34 multiple sclerosis patients came together in a single cluster of related CDR3 sequences, which points to a possible repertoire-level signature. Multiple sclerosis was found to have the least TCR clonal expansion, below healthy controls, and HTLV-1-associated myelopathy the most.

The cDNA was generated by 5'RACE with 10-nucleotide random UMIs. TCRdb re-analysed the 5' RACE reads in MiXCR, keeping a single row per CDR3 protein. The profile shows 10,000 or so distinct CDR3 sequences, approximately 22% of them singletons. Germline values: CDR1 SGHRS, CDR2 YFSETQ. With V trimmed by 1 base and J by 4 bases, 5 bases remained unmatched. The CDR3 is made up of 14 amino acids. Sequencing was done on a sample of CD8+ T cells from blood. The chain uses TRBV5-1 and TRBJ2-7; TRBD2 aligns across 7 bases. The origin of this receptor is a woman aged 40 to 55 with multiple sclerosis. The CDR3, as DNA: TGCGCCAGCAGCTTGATAGGGAGGGAATACGAGCAGTACTTC. Its translation is CASSLIGREYEQYF. The full variable domain, its missing parts supplied by reference TRBV5-1 and TRBJ2-7, is KAGVTQTPRYLIKTRGQQVTLSCSPISGHRSVSWYQQTPGQGLQFLFEYFSETQRNKGNFPGRFSGRQFSNSRSEMNVSTLELGDSALYLCASSLIGREYEQYFGPGTRLTVT.